This T cell receptor beta chain was identified during a study of shared clonotypes between healthy human individuals. Across the whole study: Donors were a couple of women and a few men aged 18 to 49. General study results and limits: Generation of non-shared clonotypes was less probable than generation of clonotypes shared by all four donors. Naive subsets, compared against memory subsets, generally had larger estimated richness values.

Repertoires were generated with immunoSEQ multiplex PCR, while TCRdb's copy carries only in-frame clones and drops some. The table records under 700,000 clones, 95% of them present only once. Naive-designated CD8 cells lacked CD45RO, were positively enriched for CCR7, and omitted terminally differentiated effector memory CD45RA+ cells. The CDR3 loop spans 14 amino acids. V was pared by 4 bases and J by 0 bases, with 7 bases between. Germline CDR1 is SGHNT and CDR2 is YYREEE (reference sequence). Note on this clone: Its specificity is not known.

Sequencing input: naive CD8+ T cells sorted from blood. The chain recombines TRBV5-4 with TRBJ2-2, with D unresolved. This sequence originates from a woman under 40 in good health. The CDR3 nucleotides read TGTGCCAGCAGCCCCCCATCGAACACCGGGGAGCTGTTTTTT. It codes for CASSPPSNTGELFF.